This T cell receptor beta chain was obtained from a study of identical twins. Whole-study results and caveats: Invariant MAIT and iNKT cells could partly confound zero-insertion analyses. Models underestimated out-of-frame TCR alpha sharing in monozygotic twins.

TCRdb reprocessed the 5' RACE reads with MiXCR, giving one entry per CDR3 protein. The sample lists hundreds of thousands of distinct CDR3 sequences; less than 10% were seen once. Only healthy Caucasians were enrolled as donors. In its sample, this clonotype was seen a few times. Its antigen is undetermined. This sample also appeared in a second study, on yellow fever vaccine responses in identical twins.

Material for sequencing was PBMCs. The clonotype comes from a woman aged 18-29 years in good health.

The CDR3 loop is CASSPSGKTAYNEQFF. CDR3 nucleotides: TGTGCCAGCAGCCCCTCAGGCAAGACCGCCTACAATGAGCAGTTCTTC. This chain connects TRBV12-3 or TRBV12-4 to TRBJ2-1, with D hard to call. Trimming removed 6 bases from V and 2 bases from J, with 17 bases in between. The CDR3 has 16 residues.